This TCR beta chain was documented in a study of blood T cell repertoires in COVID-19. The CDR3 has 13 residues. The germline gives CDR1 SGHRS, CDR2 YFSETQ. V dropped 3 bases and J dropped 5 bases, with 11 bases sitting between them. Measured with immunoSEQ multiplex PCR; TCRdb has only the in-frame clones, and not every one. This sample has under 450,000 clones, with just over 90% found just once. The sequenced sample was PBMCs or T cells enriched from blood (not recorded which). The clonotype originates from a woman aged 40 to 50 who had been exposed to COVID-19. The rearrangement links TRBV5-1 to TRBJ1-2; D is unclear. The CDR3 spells CASSSGSGYGYTF. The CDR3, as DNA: TGCGCCAGCAGCTCGGGTTCCGGGTATGGCTACACCTTC.